The next 2 T cell receptor beta chains were all read from a single sample in a study of neurological immune-mediated disorders. TCRdb re-called the 5' RACE reads through MiXCR, storing one row per CDR3 protein. Altogether more than 50,000 distinct CDR3 sequences are present, more than 9.5% being singletons, with the ten largest covering 1.8%. Sequenced: PBMCs. All receptors derive from a man between 60 and 70 years old in good health.

This clonotype was counted at least ten times. The rearrangement uses TRBV27 and TRBJ2-7; 9 bases fit TRBD1. The length of the CDR3 is 15 residues. The V gene end was trimmed by 5 bases and the J gene end by 3 bases; junction bases not matched to a gene: 8. CDR1 is MNHEY, CDR2 SMNVEV, per germline (reference sequence). The DNA of the CDR3 is TGTGCCAGCAGTCCCGGGACAGGGAGCGTCTACGAGCAGTACTTC. Amino acids: CASSPGTGSVYEQYF.

This clonotype has at least ten counts. V usage is TRBV6-6 and J usage is TRBJ1-2; 12 nucleotides match TRBD1. Germline assignment: CDR1 MNHNY and CDR2 SVGAGI (reference sequence). After removal of 7 bases from V and 5 bases from J, the junction contained 17 bases not matched to a gene. This CDR3 has 18 residues. The CDR3 protein is CASTQSRDRGRDRYGYTF. The CDR3 coding sequence is TGTGCCAGCACTCAATCCCGGGACAGGGGGCGAGATCGGTATGGCTACACCTTC.